The 15 T cell receptor beta chains reported below all come from one sample, sequenced in a study of T cells after yellow fever vaccination. TCRdb reprocessed the 5' RACE reads via MiXCR and lists one record per CDR3 protein. The sample records some 390,000 distinct CDR3 sequences, about 17% being singletons. Here the sequenced sample was PBMCs, taken before the yellow fever booster vaccination. The receptor source for this set is a man between 18 and 29 years old who received the YFV17D yellow fever vaccine.

V gene TRBV6-5 combines with J gene TRBJ1-1; D not resolved. Trimming shortened V by 5 bases and J by 0 bases, and 4 bases separated the two germline ends. CDR3 length equals 12 residues. CDR1 is MNHEY and CDR2 is SVGAGI in the germline V gene. The CDR3 DNA follows: TGTGCCAGCAGTAACCTGAACACTGAAGCTTTCTTT. As protein: CASSNLNTEAFF.

The V and J genes are TRBV11-2 and TRBJ2-2; no definite D call. V dropped 2 bases and J dropped 2 bases, with 6 bases sitting between them. Germline CDR1 reads SGHAT; CDR2 reads FQNNGV. The CDR3 runs 14 residues. This chain's CDR3 is CASSLIQNTGELFF. In DNA, the CDR3 is TGTGCCAGCAGCTTAATTCAAAACACCGGGGAGCTGTTTTTT.

This chain joins TRBV7-2 and TRBJ2-1, with D hard to call. V was trimmed by 5 bases and J by 10 bases, leaving 12 bases between them. CDR1 is SGHTA, CDR2 FQGNSA, per germline. This CDR3 is built from 12 residues. For the CDR3, the DNA is TGTGCCAGCAGCCATGGCAGGTTGGAGCAGTTCTTC. Translating it yields CASSHGRLEQFF.

This clonotype was seen more than once but under ten times. This sequence joins TRBV12-3 or TRBV12-4 and TRBJ1-1; a possible D gene is TRBD1 (6 bases). The V gene lost 6 bases and the J gene lost 4 bases, with 15 bases spanning the gap. This CDR3 spans 14 amino acids. The CDR3 sequence: CASSRGGGGTEAFF. The CDR3 DNA sequence: TGTGCCAGCAGCCGCGGGGGCGGGGGCACTGAAGCTTTCTTT.

A word on this clonotype: A much more abundant neighbour one base away suggests this may be a read error. The chain carries TRBV5-8 and TRBJ1-1; 8 bases are shared with TRBD1. The CDR3 spans 14 residues. The V gene's germline CDR1 is SGHTS and CDR2 YDEGEE. CDR3 residues: CASSLETGDTEASF. CDR3 nucleotide sequence: TGTGCCAGCAGCTTGGAGACAGGGGACACTGAAGCTTCCTTT.

This clonotype has only a few counts. The V call is TRBV5-1, the J call TRBJ1-1; tentatively, D is TRBD1 (5 bases). Looked up from germline, CDR1 is SGHRS and CDR2 is YFSETQ. The length of the CDR3 is 14 residues. Trimming took 5 bases from V and 5 from J, leaving 16 bases between them. The CDR3 DNA sequence: TGCGCCAGCAGGGATACTTGGGGCGCGACTGAAGCTTTCTTT. Protein product: CASRDTWGATEAFF. Supplemented by reference TRBV5-1 and TRBJ1-1, the full variable domain reads KAGVTQTPRYLIKTRGQQVTLSCSPISGHRSVSWYQQTPGQGLQFLFEYFSETQRNKGNFPGRFSGRQFSNSRSEMNVSTLELGDSALYLCASRDTWGATEAFFGQGTRLTVV.

The chain uses TRBV6-5 and TRBJ2-1, with TRBD2 matching over 9 bases. The germline V gene encodes CDR1 MNHEY and CDR2 SVGAGI. With V trimmed by 2 bases and J by 0 bases, 8 bases remained unmatched. The CDR3 loop spans 18 amino acids. In nucleotides, the CDR3 is TGTGCCAGCAGTTACATGACTAGCGGCGACGTCTCCTACAATGAGCAGTTCTTC. Its protein product is CASSYMTSGDVSYNEQFF.

This clonotype was seen only a few times. The genes are TRBV12-3 or TRBV12-4 and TRBJ2-7, with D tentatively TRBD1 (5 bases). This CDR3 comprises 11 residues. V was cut by 5 bases and J by 6 bases, with 8 bases left in between. DNA of the CDR3: TGTGCCAGCAGTGCAGGGTTCGAGCAGTACGTC. Translated, it gives CASSAGFEQYV.

The V and J genes are TRBV4-2 and TRBJ1-5, with 7 nucleotides matching TRBD1. V lost 1 base and J lost 4; bases outside the gene matches: 4. Germline loops: CDR1 LGHNA, CDR2 YNFKEQ. The CDR3 sequence is 15 residues long. CDR3 nucleotide sequence: TGTGCCAGCAGCCAAGGGGACAGCGAGAATCAGCCCCAGCATTTT. Its protein is CASSQGDSENQPQHF.

The chain combines TRBV11-2 with TRBJ2-2; 12 bases align to TRBD2. J lost 4 bases, V lost 5 bases, and 5 bases had no gene match. This CDR3 contains 16 residues. Looked up from germline, CDR1 is SGHAT and CDR2 is FQNNGV. In DNA form, the CDR3 reads TGTGCCAGCAGCAAACTAGCGGGGGGTCTCACCGGGGAGCTGTTTTTT. Protein sequence: CASSKLAGGLTGELFF.

The chain combines TRBV9 with TRBJ2-1, with 10 bases aligning to TRBD2. Per germline, CDR1 SGDLS and CDR2 YYNGEE. Unmatched junction bases numbered 11, after V lost 0 bases and J lost 5 bases. The CDR3 extends over 18 amino acids. CDR3 sequence: CASSVVTSGKTAHNEQFF. In DNA form, the CDR3 reads TGTGCCAGCAGCGTAGTAACTAGCGGGAAAACAGCGCACAATGAGCAGTTCTTC.

In this sample, this clonotype turned up a few times. This chain uses TRBV20-1 with TRBJ2-3; TRBD2 might be the D (5 bases). V lost 2 bases, J lost 0 bases, and 12 bases lay in between. Germline V gene data show CDR1 as DFQATT and CDR2 as SNEGSKA (reference sequence). This CDR3 comprises 15 residues. The CDR3 nucleotides read TGCAGTGCTAGACCAACTCGGGAAAGCACAGATACGCAGTATTTT. Protein product: CSARPTRESTDTQYF.

This clonotype was counted a few times. Written as DNA, the CDR3 is TGCGCCAGCAGCCAAGTTTACCCAGGGATTCAGCCCCAGCATTTT. Protein: CASSQVYPGIQPQHF. This chain joins TRBV4-1 and TRBJ1-5; D perhaps matches TRBD1 (5 bases). Trimming took 1 base from V and 6 from J, leaving 13 bases between them. Per germline, CDR1 MGHRA and CDR2 YSYEKL. The CDR3 length is 15 residues.

This clonotype was seen more than once but under ten times. The chain recombines TRBV4-1 with TRBJ1-5; possibly TRBD1 for D (5 bases). CDR3 length: 13 amino acids. In germline, CDR1 is MGHRA, CDR2 YSYEKL. Trimming shortened V by 5 bases and J by 6 bases, and 11 bases separated the two germline ends. The CDR3 sequence is CASSARGGQPQHF. CDR3 DNA sequence: TGCGCCAGCAGCGCAAGGGGCGGTCAGCCCCAGCATTTT.

This clonotype was seen a handful of times. The chain joins TRBV5-1 to TRBJ2-2; 13 bases map to TRBD2. This CDR3 has 15 residues. The trim removed 2 bases at V and 7 bases at J, leaving 2 bases unmatched. CDR1 SGHRS and CDR2 YFSETQ come from the germline V gene. CDR3 protein: CASSFGTSGVGELFF. The DNA of the CDR3 is TGCGCCAGCAGCTTCGGGACTAGCGGGGTCGGGGAGCTGTTTTTT.